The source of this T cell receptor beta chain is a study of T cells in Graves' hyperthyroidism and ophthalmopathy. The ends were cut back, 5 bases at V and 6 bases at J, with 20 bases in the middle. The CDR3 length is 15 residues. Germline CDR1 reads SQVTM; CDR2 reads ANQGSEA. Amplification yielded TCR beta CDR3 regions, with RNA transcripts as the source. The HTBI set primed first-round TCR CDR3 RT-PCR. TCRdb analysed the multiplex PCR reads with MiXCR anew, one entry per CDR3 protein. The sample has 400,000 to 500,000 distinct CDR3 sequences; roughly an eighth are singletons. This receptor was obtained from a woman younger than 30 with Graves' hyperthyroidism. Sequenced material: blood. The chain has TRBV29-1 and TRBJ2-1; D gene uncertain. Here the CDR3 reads CSVLGPAGTPNEQFF. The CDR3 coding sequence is TGCAGCGTTTTGGGCCCCGCCGGAACCCCCAATGAGCAGTTCTTC.